The 9 T cell receptor beta chains below all came from one sample that was sequenced in a study of cytomegalovirus exposure and HLA in healthy donors (dated by TCRdb to about 2017). Library creation used the immunoSEQ multiplex PCR assay. TCRdb holds this immuneACCESS table with in-frame rearrangements only. Some clones are missing; in checked studies, unresolved V genes explain under half, and the rest has no known cause. In this sample the table shows roughly 120,000 clones, approximately 88% of which occur a single time. The ten largest account for over 1.3% of the sample. The specimen sequenced was PBMCs. These receptors were taken from a woman aged 25-40 years in good health and CMV-seropositive.

V gene TRBV13 combines with J gene TRBJ2-5; 8 bases are shared with TRBD1. Trimming cost V 8 bases and J 4 bases; bases outside gene matches: 6. The CDR3 has 13 amino acids. Germline CDR1 PRHDT, CDR2 FYEKMQ (reference sequence). CDR3 sequence reads: CASSTRGRETQYF. CDR3 DNA sequence: TGTGCCAGCTCAACCAGGGGGCGAGAGACCCAGTACTTC.

V gene TRBV7-4 combines with J gene TRBJ1-2; perhaps TRBD1 as D (6 bases). CDR3 length: 14 amino acids. The V gene's germline CDR1 is SGHVT and CDR2 SQSDAQ. The V gene lost 1 base and the J gene lost 8 bases, with 14 bases spanning the gap. The CDR3 DNA is TGTGCCAGCAGCTTAGACAGGGAAGGGTTGGGCTACACCTTC. Its translation is CASSLDREGLGYTF.

The rearrangement links TRBV9 to TRBJ2-1; D perhaps matches TRBD2 (6 bases). This CDR3 has 14 residues. Trimming cost V 0 bases and J 3 bases, with 7 bases left between them. CDR1 SGDLS and CDR2 YYNGEE come from the germline V gene. CDR3 sequence reads: CASSVGTNYNEQFF. In DNA, the CDR3 is TGTGCCAGCAGCGTAGGGACTAACTACAATGAGCAGTTCTTC.

This chain joins TRBV29-1 and TRBJ2-1; 9 nucleotides match TRBD1. Germline CDR1 SQVTM, CDR2 ANQGSEA. The CDR3 sequence is 14 residues long. The junction had 9 bases not matched to a gene; V was cut back by 6 bases and J by 6 bases. CDR3 residues: CSVRPGQGGNEQFF. Here the CDR3 DNA reads TGCAGCGTAAGACCGGGACAGGGAGGCAATGAGCAGTTCTTC.

The rearrangement joins TRBV7-2 to TRBJ2-5, with D unclear. Germline V CDR1 and CDR2: SGHTA, FQGNSA. This CDR3 has 13 residues. The germline V and J ends were trimmed by 4 bases and 1 base, with 7 bases remaining between them. The CDR3 DNA sequence: TGTGCCAGCAGCTCCCCTTTCCAAGAGACCCAGTACTTC. Translated, it gives CASSSPFQETQYF.

The chain links TRBV7-2 to TRBJ1-6, with 7 positions matching TRBD1. The length of the CDR3 is 17 residues. Germline lookup yields CDR1 SGHTA and CDR2 FQGNSA. V trimming: 5 bases; J trimming: 1 base; junction bases outside the gene matches: 8. CDR3 bases: TGTGCCAGCAGCGCCCGCCAGACAGGGTCCTATAATTCACCCCTCCACTTT. Translating gives CASSARQTGSYNSPLHF.

The chain joins TRBV6-5 to TRBJ1-1, with D uncertain. The V gene's germline CDR1 is MNHEY and CDR2 SVGAGI. The CDR3 sequence is 16 residues long. Trimming took off 0 bases at V and 0 bases at J, with 11 bases between the two ends. The CDR3 reads CASSYSEGRLNTEAFF. Here the CDR3 DNA reads TGTGCCAGCAGTTACTCTGAAGGGAGATTGAACACTGAAGCTTTCTTT.

The gene calls are TRBV4-2 and TRBJ2-1, with 8 bases identical to TRBD1. Trimming cost V 4 bases and J 16 bases; bases outside gene matches: 9. The CDR3 covers 12 residues. CDR1 LGHNA and CDR2 YNFKEQ come from the germline V gene. CDR3 protein: CASSLPGQENFF. The DNA of the CDR3 is TGTGCCAGCAGCCTACCGGGACAGGAAAACTTCTTC.

V is TRBV5-6 and J is TRBJ2-5; a weak D match, TRBD2 (5 bases). CDR3 length: 13 amino acids. V was trimmed by 1 base and J by 7 bases, leaving 11 bases between them. Germline CDR1 is SGHDT and CDR2 is YYEEEE. The CDR3 DNA is TGTGCCAGCAGCTTGTCGGGGTCCGGGACCCAGTACTTC. As protein: CASSLSGSGTQYF.